The 32 T cell receptor beta chains below come from one sample, sequenced in a study of human T cells and chemical hapten exposure. Each CDR3 protein is one row after TCRdb ran MiXCR on the RACE reads. The repertoire includes around 120,000 distinct CDR3 sequences, roughly 11% of them detected once, and roughly 3.2% sits in the top ten. The time point is: patch test 1, 2 weeks after DPC sensitization. Treatment indicated: therapeutic diphenylcyclopropenone sensitization with weekly scalp DPC. The sequencing here drew on whole blood, taken in connection with sensitization to the hapten diphenylcyclopropenone (DPC). These TCRs come from a woman in her forties with alopecia areata. Some clones in this sample may be carry-over from other donors' samples.

Regarding this clonotype: Just one base apart from a much larger clone, this may be a read error. The rearrangement links TRBV7-2 to TRBJ2-7, with a tentative D call TRBD2 (5 bases). Per the germline V gene, CDR1 is SGHTA and CDR2 is FQGNSA. V was pared by 5 bases and J by 5 bases, with 19 bases between. The CDR3 runs to 15 residues. As DNA, the CDR3 is TGTGCCAGCAGCCGCGACTACTTATCCACCAACGAGCAGTACTTC. Translating gives CASSRDYLSTNEQYF.

This clonotype showed up just a few times. The chain employs TRBV12-3 or TRBV12-4 and TRBJ1-4, with D perhaps matching TRBD1 (5 bases). The CDR3 is 14 amino acids. Trimming cost V 2 bases and J 7 bases, with 11 bases left between them. The DNA for the CDR3 is TGTGCCAGCAGTTTATTGTCCAGGGTTGAAAAACTGTTTTTT. This sequence encodes CASSLLSRVEKLFF.

This clonotype has at least ten counts. V and J are TRBV7-9 and TRBJ1-1; perhaps TRBD1 as D (6 bases). Germline loops: CDR1 SEHNR, CDR2 FQNEAQ (reference sequence). The CDR3 sequence is 15 residues long. V was pared by 3 bases and J by 0 bases, with 11 bases between. The CDR3 spells CASSLGQGMNTEAFF. For the CDR3, the DNA is TGTGCCAGCAGCTTGGGGCAGGGGATGAACACTGAAGCTTTCTTT.

This clonotype has only a few counts. The chain recombines TRBV7-8 with TRBJ1-5; a weak D match, TRBD1 (5 bases). The CDR3 runs to 15 residues. Germline V CDR1 and CDR2: SGHVS, FQNEAQ. V dropped 5 bases and J dropped 3 bases, with 14 bases sitting between them. This CDR3 reads CASSRDPRVNQPQHF. CDR3 sequence (DNA): TGTGCCAGCAGCAGGGACCCAAGGGTCAATCAGCCCCAGCATTTT.

This clonotype was seen more than once but under ten times. The chain recombines TRBV6-2 or TRBV6-3 with TRBJ2-3, with 8 bases identical to TRBD2. The V gene's germline CDR1 is MNHEY and CDR2 SVGEGT. The ends lost 11 bases at V and 0 bases at J; junction bases unmatched: 4. The CDR3 loop spans 13 amino acids. The CDR3 coding sequence is TGTGCCGGTCAGCGGGAGAGCACAGATACGCAGTATTTT. The encoded protein is CAGQRESTDTQYF.

This clonotype has just a few counts. The chain carries TRBV7-2 and TRBJ2-5; TRBD2 might be the D (5 bases). V was pared by 6 bases and J by 4 bases, with 15 bases between. The V gene's germline CDR1 is SGHTA and CDR2 FQGNSA. The CDR3 runs to 14 residues. CDR3: CASSTTIGVETQYF. In nucleotides, the CDR3 is TGTGCCAGCAGTACGACTATTGGGGTAGAGACCCAGTACTTC.

The gene calls are TRBV19 and TRBJ2-3; 9 bases line up with TRBD1. Germline V gene data show CDR1 as LNHDA and CDR2 as SQIVND (reference sequence). The length of the CDR3 is 16 residues. V trimming: 5 bases; J trimming: 2 bases; junction bases outside the gene matches: 8. The CDR3 DNA reads as TGTGCCAGTAGTCCCAAGGGACAGGGCCTCACAGATACGCAGTATTTT. Amino acids: CASSPKGQGLTDTQYF.

The rearrangement links TRBV18 to TRBJ1-4, with D perhaps TRBD1 (6 bases). Looked up from germline, CDR1 is KGHSH and CDR2 is LQKENI. V was clipped by 6 bases and J by 8 bases, with 16 bases between them. CDR3 size: 14 residues. The CDR3 sequence: CASSPRGTLEKLFF. The CDR3 DNA sequence: TGTGCCAGCTCTCCAAGAGGGACACTGGAAAAACTGTTTTTT.

The V call is TRBV10-1, the J call TRBJ2-3; no firm D call. The V and J ends lost 3 bases and 1 base respectively, with 14 bases between them. Germline CDR1 is WNHNN and CDR2 is SYGVQD (reference sequence). CDR3 size: 16 residues. The CDR3 protein is CASSDGGRSGTDTQYF. Written as DNA, the CDR3 is TGCGCCAGCAGTGATGGCGGCCGTTCTGGCACAGATACGCAGTATTTT.

The chain combines TRBV4-3 with TRBJ2-3, with D unclear. The CDR3 totals 17 residues. The V gene lost 1 base and the J gene lost 3 bases, with 17 bases spanning the gap. Germline V gene lookup returns CDR1 LGHNA and CDR2 YSLEER. CDR3 residues: CASSQVHVAVRTDTQYF. The CDR3 DNA is TGCGCCAGCAGCCAAGTGCACGTAGCTGTCCGGACAGATACGCAGTATTTT.

This clonotype was observed a handful of times. The chain joins TRBV4-3 to TRBJ2-5; no clear D. This CDR3 has 13 amino acids. Trimming removed 4 bases from V and 5 bases from J, with 11 bases in between. Germline V gene lookup returns CDR1 LGHNA and CDR2 YSLEER. This CDR3 is CASSPRPAETQYF. In nucleotides, the CDR3 is TGCGCCAGCAGCCCACGCCCGGCGGAGACCCAGTACTTC.

This clonotype has only a few counts. The rearrangement links TRBV12-3 or TRBV12-4 to TRBJ2-4; D unclear. The V gene lost 5 bases and the J gene lost 0 bases, with 8 bases spanning the gap. The CDR3 runs 14 residues. For the CDR3, the DNA is TGTGCCAGCAGTAAACAGCTAGCCAAAAACATTCAGTACTTC. Residues: CASSKQLAKNIQYF.

This clonotype has ten or more counts. This sequence joins TRBV11-2 and TRBJ2-1, with a weak D call TRBD2 (6 bases). The length of the CDR3 is 16 residues. Deletions cut 6 bases from V and 0 bases from J, with 15 bases between. The germline V gene has CDR1 SGHAT and CDR2 FQNNGV. Here the CDR3 DNA reads TGTGCCAGCAGACCCCCAGGGAGGACCTCCTACAATGAGCAGTTCTTC. Its protein is CASRPPGRTSYNEQFF.

V is TRBV19 and J is TRBJ1-2; D is ambiguous. The germline V gene has CDR1 LNHDA and CDR2 SQIVND (reference sequence). CDR3 length: 15 amino acids. Deletions cut 4 bases from V and 7 bases from J, with 19 bases between. CDR3 sequence reads: CASSRRPHISSGYTF. CDR3 nucleotides: TGTGCCAGTAGTAGGAGACCACACATCTCGTCTGGCTACACCTTC.

In its sample, this clonotype was seen a few times. This rearrangement joins TRBV29-1 to TRBJ2-1; TRBD2 is a possible D gene (5 bases). The CDR3 spans 12 residues. V was trimmed by 2 bases and J by 8 bases, leaving 10 bases between them. Germline CDR1 reads SQVTM; CDR2 reads ANQGSEA. Written as DNA, the CDR3 is TGCAGCGTTGAAACTATCGGGGATGAGCAGTTCTTC. Translating it yields CSVETIGDEQFF.

In this sample, this clonotype turned up many times. The rearrangement uses TRBV6-1 and TRBJ1-5; D remains unclear. The CDR3 has 16 amino acids. Trimming removed 0 bases from V and 0 bases from J, with 9 bases in between. Germline V CDR1 and CDR2: MNHNS, SASEGT. CDR3 residues: CASSEAPVNSNQPQHF. CDR3 in DNA: TGTGCCAGCAGTGAAGCCCCGGTTAATAGCAATCAGCCCCAGCATTTT.

This clonotype has only a few counts. The chain links TRBV28 to TRBJ1-6; D may be TRBD1 (5 bases). This CDR3 is 15 amino acids long. V shed 6 bases and J shed 10 bases, with 19 bases lying between them. The germline gives CDR1 MDHEN, CDR2 SYDVKM. The CDR3 region has the DNA TGTGCCAGCAGAACGCCTCAGGGAGGCGGATCACCCCTCCACTTT. It specifies CASRTPQGGGSPLHF.

This clonotype was counted ten times or more. The gene calls are TRBV6-1 and TRBJ2-4; D uncertain. Trimming pared 5 bases from V and 2 bases from J, leaving 10 bases between. The CDR3 extends over 14 amino acids. Germline V gene data show CDR1 as MNHNS and CDR2 as SASEGT. CDR3 in amino acids: CASSNNNPKNIQYF. Here the CDR3 DNA reads TGTGCCAGCAGTAACAATAATCCCAAAAACATTCAGTACTTC.

This chain connects TRBV7-6 to TRBJ1-6, with D perhaps matching TRBD1 (6 bases). The CDR3 has 14 residues. Germline-derived CDR1 and CDR2 are SGHVS and FNYEAQ. The V and J ends lost 5 bases and 10 bases respectively, with 15 bases between them. Written as DNA, the CDR3 is TGTGCCAGCAGCCCAATACCAGGGGACTCACCCCTCCACTTT. Encoded protein: CASSPIPGDSPLHF.

The chain couples TRBV5-1 to TRBJ2-1, with D perhaps matching TRBD1 or TRBD2 (5 bases each). The germline V gene has CDR1 SGHRS and CDR2 YFSETQ. Trimming stripped 2 bases from V and 5 bases from J, with 11 bases between. This CDR3 is 14 amino acids long. This chain's CDR3 is CASSFRDADNEQFF. For the CDR3, the DNA is TGCGCCAGCAGCTTCCGGGACGCAGACAATGAGCAGTTCTTC.

At least ten counts were recorded for this clonotype. This rearrangement joins TRBV3-1 to TRBJ2-1, with D unresolved. Between the trimmed V and J ends, which lost 4 bases and 0 bases, there was a span of 16 bases. CDR3 length: 17 residues. CDR1 and CDR2 from the germline V gene are LGHDT and YNNKEL (reference sequence). This CDR3 is CASSLAAGRSSYNEQFF. DNA for the CDR3: TGTGCCAGCAGCCTAGCCGCTGGACGGAGCTCCTACAATGAGCAGTTCTTC.

This clonotype was seen a few times. The chain couples TRBV6-1 to TRBJ2-6; no reliable D call. Trimming removed 8 bases from V and 0 bases from J, with 8 bases in between. CDR3 size: 14 residues. Per the germline V gene, CDR1 is MNHNS and CDR2 is SASEGT. DNA for the CDR3: TGTGCCAGCCTTTGGGGCTCTGGGGCCAACGTCCTGACTTTC. Translation: CASLWGSGANVLTF.

This clonotype was counted a few times. The chain uses TRBV28 and TRBJ1-2; tentative D call: TRBD1 (5 bases). The germline gives CDR1 MDHEN, CDR2 SYDVKM. There are 12 residues in the CDR3. Trimming left V 6 bases short and J 4 bases short, with 9 bases between. CDR3 residues: CASSRGGYGYTF. In DNA form, the CDR3 reads TGTGCCAGCAGCCGGGGGGGCTATGGCTACACCTTC.

This clonotype has a handful of counts. This chain connects TRBV4-1 to TRBJ1-2, with 7 bases aligning to TRBD1. CDR3 size: 15 residues. With V trimmed by 4 bases and J by 4 bases, 9 bases remained unmatched. Per the germline V gene, CDR1 is MGHRA and CDR2 is YSYEKL. DNA for the CDR3: TGCGCCAGCAGCCCTGGTATGGGACAGCCCTATGGCTACACCTTC. Encoded protein: CASSPGMGQPYGYTF.

This clonotype has a handful of counts. The genes are TRBV4-2 and TRBJ2-1, with D tentatively TRBD2 (5 bases). Trimming shortened V by 4 bases and J by 8 bases, and 18 bases separated the two germline ends. Per germline, CDR1 LGHNA and CDR2 YNFKEQ. The CDR3 is 15 amino acids. In DNA form, the CDR3 reads TGTGCCAGCAGCCGCGCGGTGGGGAGTGGGGATGAGCAGTTCTTC. Encoded protein: CASSRAVGSGDEQFF.

This clonotype was observed a few times. A much bigger clone sits one base away, suggesting this may be a read error. The genes are TRBV29-1 and TRBJ2-6; the D gene is possibly TRBD2 (5 bases). The CDR3 runs to 14 residues. The V gene lost 2 bases and the J gene lost 2 bases, with 7 bases spanning the gap. Germline assignment: CDR1 SQVTM and CDR2 ANQGSEA. The CDR3 DNA reads TGCAGCGTTGAAACGACTACTGGGGCCAACGTCCTGACTTTC. Translation gives CSVETTTGANVLTF.

Many counts were recorded for this clonotype. The J gene is TRBJ1-1, the V gene TRBV12-3 or TRBV12-4; unclear D gene. Trimming left V 5 bases short and J 1 base short, with 8 bases between. The CDR3 sequence is 13 residues long. The CDR3, as DNA: TGTGCCAGCAGTCCGTCTTCGAACACTGAAGCTTTCTTT. This gives the protein CASSPSSNTEAFF.

There are many counts of this clonotype. The chain carries TRBV19 and TRBJ1-3; D is unclear. The CDR3 extends over 11 amino acids. Trimming removed 11 bases at V and 4 bases at J, with 9 bases between. Per the germline V gene, CDR1 is LNHDA and CDR2 is SQIVND (reference sequence). CDR3 bases: TGTGCCGCCCTCCTGGGAAACACCATATATTTT. Encoded protein: CAALLGNTIYF.

The rearrangement links TRBV6-5 to TRBJ1-2; D might be TRBD1 (6 bases). The CDR3 loop spans 15 amino acids. Germline V gene data show CDR1 as MNHEY and CDR2 as SVGAGI. V lost 6 bases and J lost 7, with 21 bases in between. DNA for the CDR3: TGTGCCAGCAGGATTACTCGAGTAGGGGGAAGTGGCTACACCTTC. It encodes CASRITRVGGSGYTF.

This clonotype was picked up many times. V is TRBV29-1 and J is TRBJ2-1, with 7 bases lining up with TRBD1. With 7 bases clipped from V and 3 bases from J, the junction kept 12 bases outside the gene matches. Germline loops: CDR1 SQVTM, CDR2 ANQGSEA. CDR3 length equals 15 residues. CDR3 DNA: TGCAGCGCTCGGGACAGCGATTCTTACTACAATGAGCAGTTCTTC. Residues: CSARDSDSYYNEQFF.

The chain is built from TRBV28 and TRBJ2-6; D may be TRBD1 (6 bases). The germline CDR1 and CDR2 sequences are MDHEN and SYDVKM. This CDR3 comprises 15 residues. V was shortened by 7 bases and J by 4 bases, with 14 bases between the two germline ends. This CDR3 is CASTQQGAGANVLTF. CDR3 sequence (DNA): TGTGCCAGCACCCAACAGGGCGCGGGGGCCAACGTCCTGACTTTC.

This clonotype has ten or more counts. This sequence joins TRBV28 and TRBJ1-1; 9 positions match TRBD1. The CDR3 has 16 amino acids. CDR1 is MDHEN, CDR2 SYDVKM, per germline. V trimming: 7 bases; J trimming: 5 bases; junction bases outside the gene matches: 14. CDR3 sequence: CASTNPTGGSGTEAFF. The CDR3 DNA reads TGTGCCAGCACCAATCCCACAGGGGGCTCCGGGACTGAAGCTTTCTTT.